The 28 T cell receptor beta chains below all came from one sample that was sequenced in a study of T cells in Graves' hyperthyroidism and ophthalmopathy. Amplified regions were TCR beta CDR3 sequences from RNA transcripts. In the first-round RT-PCR of the TCR CDR3, the HTBI primer set was used. One entry per CDR3 protein results from TCRdb running MiXCR on the multiplex PCR reads. The sample consists of about 720,000 distinct CDR3 sequences, roughly a sixth of them appearing once. The sequenced sample was blood. The receptor source for this set is a woman in her 50s with Graves' hyperthyroidism that later progressed to Graves' ophthalmopathy.

There are a few counts of this clonotype. The chain carries TRBV3-1 and TRBJ2-1; D is ambiguous. The ends were cut back, 4 bases at V and 8 bases at J, with 21 bases in the middle. The germline V gene encodes CDR1 LGHDT and CDR2 YNNKEL (reference sequence). This CDR3 comprises 16 residues. CDR3 residues: CASSRPLGPSFDEQFF. In DNA form, the CDR3 reads TGTGCCAGCAGCCGACCCCTCGGTCCGAGTTTCGATGAGCAGTTCTTC.

This clonotype appeared a few times. As DNA, the CDR3 is TGTGCCAGCAGAAACAGGGGAGGGGATGGCTACACCTTC. This codes for CASRNRGGDGYTF. J is TRBJ1-2 and V is TRBV27; 7 bases agree with TRBD1. The CDR3 is 13 amino acids. Germline V lookup: CDR1 MNHEY, CDR2 SMNVEV (reference sequence). V shed 6 bases and J 6 bases; nucleotides not matched to a gene: 7.

This clonotype was detected many times. This chain joins TRBV6-5 and TRBJ2-5; possibly TRBD2 for D (6 bases). Germline CDR1 is MNHEY and CDR2 is SVGAGI. This CDR3 is built from 14 residues. Trimming removed 2 bases from V and 4 bases from J, with 11 bases in between. CDR3 in DNA: TGTGCCAGCAGTTACCGCGGAGGGCCAGAGACCCAGTACTTC. This codes for CASSYRGGPETQYF.

On this clonotype: At one boundary the junction diverges from the germline segment, which might be a read error. The CDR3 loop is CTSSYSGDSGNTIYF. CDR3 sequence (DNA): TGTACCAGCAGTTACTCAGGGGACTCTGGAAACACCATATATTTT. The chain employs TRBV6-2 or TRBV6-3 and TRBJ1-3; a possible D gene is TRBD1 (6 bases). This CDR3 has 15 residues. Germline CDR1 is MNHEY and CDR2 is SVGEGT.

The gene calls are TRBV20-1 and TRBJ1-4; D is unclear. The CDR3 extends over 11 amino acids. V was cut by 2 bases and J by 8 bases, with 6 bases left in between. From germline, CDR1 is DFQATT and CDR2 SNEGSKA (reference sequence). The CDR3 loop reads CSARPTEKLFF. The CDR3 region has the DNA TGCAGTGCTAGACCCACAGAAAAACTGTTTTTT.

The V call is TRBV19, the J call TRBJ2-1; 12 bases agree with TRBD2. CDR3 size: 18 residues. CDR1 is LNHDA and CDR2 is SQIVND in the germline V gene (reference sequence). Trimming at V came to 9 bases and at J to 7 bases, leaving 19 bases not matched to a gene. The CDR3 sequence is CASTSHPRTSGTSNEQFF. The CDR3 DNA follows: TGTGCCAGCACTTCCCACCCCCGGACTAGCGGGACAAGTAATGAGCAGTTCTTC.

CDR3 region: CARRGGPRTGNTIYF. CDR3 in DNA: TGTGCTAGGAGAGGGGGCCCGCGGACTGGAAACACCATATATTTT. The chain employs TRBV2 and TRBJ1-3; 7 bases are a match to TRBD1. The CDR3 spans 15 residues. CDR1 and CDR2 from the germline V gene are SNHLY and FYNNEI.

The chain couples TRBV2 to TRBJ2-5; 7 nucleotides align to TRBD2. CDR1 SNHLY and CDR2 FYNNEI come from the germline V gene. The V segment lost 7 bases and the J segment 5 bases; nucleotides outside the gene matches: 1. This CDR3 has 11 amino acids. CDR3 loop: CASIGGETQYF. CDR3 coding DNA: TGTGCCAGCATCGGGGGGGAGACCCAGTACTTC.

This clonotype has ten or more counts. This chain uses TRBV3-1 with TRBJ1-1; possibly TRBD1 for D (5 bases). The CDR3 is 14 residues long. V gave up 4 bases and J gave up 3 bases, with 12 bases separating them. CDR1 and CDR2 (germline): LGHDT, YNNKEL (reference sequence). The CDR3, as DNA: TGTGCCAGCAGCCGAAACGGGGGATACACTGAAGCTTTCTTT. Translating it yields CASSRNGGYTEAFF.

This clonotype was counted ten times or more. The chain is built from TRBV6-1 and TRBJ2-5, with TRBD1 as a possible D gene (5 bases). The CDR3 has 14 amino acids. Trimming cost V 1 base and J 3 bases, with 9 bases left between them. Germline loops: CDR1 MNHNS, CDR2 SASEGT. The CDR3 here is CASSEVGVEETQYF. CDR3 DNA: TGTGCCAGCAGTGAAGTAGGGGTTGAAGAGACCCAGTACTTC.

This clonotype was counted many times. CDR3: CASIGEQGPPSYEQYF. In nucleotides, the CDR3 is TGTGCCAGCATAGGGGAACAGGGGCCCCCCTCCTACGAGCAGTACTTC. V and J are TRBV6-1 and TRBJ2-7, with 7 bases fitting TRBD1. J was trimmed by 0 bases and V by 7 bases; bases with no gene match: 12. In germline, CDR1 is MNHNS, CDR2 SASEGT. This CDR3 contains 16 residues.

This clonotype was observed a handful of times. J is TRBJ1-2 and V is TRBV5-5, with TRBD1 as a possible D gene (5 bases). Trimming left V 0 bases short and J 10 bases short, with 16 bases between. This CDR3 is 14 amino acids long. Looked up from germline, CDR1 is SGHKS and CDR2 is YYEKEE (reference sequence). CDR3 nucleotides: TGTGCCAGCAGCTTGGGCCGGGACGGGTCCCACTACACCTTC. Translated: CASSLGRDGSHYTF.

This chain links TRBV12-3 or TRBV12-4 with TRBJ2-7, with D hard to call. V shed 8 bases and J shed 0 bases, with 11 bases lying between them. There are 13 residues in the CDR3. The CDR3 region has the DNA TGTGCCAGCGGTGGCGTACCCTCCTACGAGCAGTACTTC. Translated: CASGGVPSYEQYF.

This chain uses TRBV2 with TRBJ2-2, with D tentatively TRBD1 (5 bases). Deletions cut 3 bases from V and 0 bases from J, with 8 bases between. This CDR3 has 15 amino acids. Germline V gene sequence: CDR1 SNHLY, CDR2 FYNNEI. DNA for the CDR3: TGTGCCAGCAGTGACACAGGAACGAACACCGGGGAGCTGTTTTTT. It is translated as CASSDTGTNTGELFF.

This clonotype occurred many times. V usage is TRBV11-2 and J usage is TRBJ2-5, with 10 bases aligning to TRBD2. This CDR3 comprises 18 residues. V lost 6 bases to trimming and J lost 3 bases; unmatched junction nucleotides: 16. Looked up from germline, CDR1 is SGHAT and CDR2 is FQNNGV. The CDR3 DNA reads TGTGCCAGCAGAGCTCCGAGGGGGACTAGCGCCTTTGAAGAGACCCAGTACTTC. Amino acids: CASRAPRGTSAFEETQYF.

Details on this clonotype: A much larger clone lies a single base off, so this may be a read error. This chain links TRBV3-1 with TRBJ2-1; no firm D call. V was shortened by 0 bases and J by 2 bases, with 14 bases between the two germline ends. Per the germline V gene, CDR1 is LGHDT and CDR2 is YNNKEL (reference sequence). This CDR3 is 17 amino acids long. In DNA form, the CDR3 reads TGTGCCAGCAGCCAAGATCAGAGTCTGGCAACCTACAATGAGCAGTTCTTC. Its translation is CASSQDQSLATYNEQFF.

The chain uses TRBV28 and TRBJ2-5; weak D call: TRBD2 (5 bases). CDR1 and CDR2 from the germline V gene are MDHEN and SYDVKM. V was shortened by 1 base and J by 6 bases, with 12 bases between the two germline ends. The CDR3 loop spans 14 amino acids. CDR3 amino acids: CASSLYRGGQTQYF. In nucleotides, the CDR3 is TGTGCCAGCAGTTTATACCGGGGTGGGCAGACCCAGTACTTC.

About this clonotype itself: A single base separates this from a much larger clone, so it may be a read error. The chain employs TRBV11-2 and TRBJ1-2, with D maybe TRBD1 (5 bases). The V end was cut by 1 base, the J end by 7 bases, with 13 bases between. The CDR3 length is 14 residues. Germline lookup yields CDR1 SGHAT and CDR2 FQNNGV. The CDR3 is CASSLAGVHCGYTF. CDR3 DNA sequence: TGTGCCAGCAGCTTAGCGGGGGTTCACTGTGGCTACACCTTC.

This clonotype was recorded many times. The gene calls are TRBV11-2 and TRBJ2-5, with no clear D. Between the trimmed V and J ends, which lost 5 bases and 0 bases, there was a span of 7 bases. CDR1 and CDR2 from the germline V gene are SGHAT and FQNNGV. This CDR3 spans 13 amino acids. The CDR3: CASSLNYQETQYF. CDR3 bases: TGTGCCAGCAGCCTGAATTACCAAGAGACCCAGTACTTC.

This clonotype was picked up a small number of times. This chain joins TRBV5-5 and TRBJ2-1, with D possibly matching TRBD2 (7 bases). CDR3 length equals 16 residues. Trimming shortened V by 5 bases and J by 3 bases, and 18 bases separated the two germline ends. Germline V CDR1 and CDR2: SGHKS, YYEKEE (reference sequence). The CDR3 region has the DNA TGTGCCAGCAGTTTTCTCAAGGGGGGGGTCTACAATGAGCAGTTCTTC. Its translation is CASSFLKGGVYNEQFF.

This clonotype has at least ten counts. This sequence joins TRBV18 and TRBJ1-3; TRBD1 aligns across 7 bases. Germline loops: CDR1 KGHSH, CDR2 LQKENI. The CDR3 runs 16 residues. V shed 6 bases and J 0 bases; nucleotides not matched to a gene: 8. CDR3 region: CASSIGQAASGNTIYF. CDR3 DNA sequence: TGTGCCAGCTCGATTGGACAGGCTGCCTCTGGAAACACCATATATTTT.

This clonotype was seen a handful of times. This rearrangement joins TRBV5-1 to TRBJ1-4, with a tentative D call TRBD1 (5 bases). CDR1 SGHRS and CDR2 YFSETQ come from the germline V gene. V lost 1 base and J 5 bases, leaving 12 bases between the germline ends. The CDR3 length is 15 residues. Here the CDR3 reads CASSLFTGENEKLFF. The CDR3 nucleotides are TGCGCCAGCAGCTTGTTTACAGGCGAAAATGAAAAACTGTTTTTT.

There are a few counts of this clonotype. The CDR3 DNA reads as TGTGCCAGCAGCGCAGTTTGGGATAGTGTCAACGCGAACACCGGGGAGCTGTTTTTT. Its protein is CASSAVWDSVNANTGELFF. The rearrangement links TRBV5-8 to TRBJ2-2; D not certain. Germline values: CDR1 SGHTS, CDR2 YDEGEE. This CDR3 region has 19 residues. The ends were cut back, 4 bases at V and 0 bases at J, with 22 bases in the middle.

This clonotype has a handful of counts. V and J are TRBV6-1 and TRBJ2-2; 9 positions match TRBD1. There are 17 residues in the CDR3. CDR1 MNHNS and CDR2 SASEGT come from the germline V gene. V dropped 4 bases and J dropped 5; count of bases not matched to a gene: 11. CDR3 in amino acids: CASSGSVGQGSTGELFF. CDR3 DNA sequence: TGTGCCAGCAGTGGTTCCGTAGGACAGGGGTCAACCGGGGAGCTGTTTTTT.

V and J are TRBV11-2 and TRBJ2-2, with TRBD2 matching over 9 bases. CDR3 length: 16 amino acids. From germline, CDR1 is SGHAT and CDR2 FQNNGV. After removal of 3 bases from V and 7 bases from J, the junction contained 9 bases not matched to a gene. CDR3 amino acids: CASSLLAGAGGGELFF. For the CDR3, the DNA is TGTGCCAGCAGCTTGTTAGCGGGGGCTGGTGGCGGGGAGCTGTTTTTT. Full variable domain (missing parts from reference TRBV11-2 and TRBJ2-2): EAGVAQSPRYKIIEKRQSVAFWCNPISGHATLYWYQQILGQGPKLLIQFQNNGVVDDSQLPKDRFSAERLKGVDSTLKIQPAKLEDSAVYLCASSLLAGAGGGELFFGEGSRLTVL.

This chain connects TRBV7-6 to TRBJ2-1; 12 bases are a match to TRBD2. Trimming removed 4 bases from V and 4 bases from J; junction bases left unmatched: 5. The CDR3 sequence is 16 residues long. Germline CDR1 SGHVS, CDR2 FNYEAQ. The CDR3 spells CASSSSSGGAYNEQFF. CDR3 DNA: TGTGCCAGCAGCTCCTCTAGCGGGGGGGCTTACAATGAGCAGTTCTTC.

This clonotype has a count of ten or more. The chain recombines TRBV12-3 or TRBV12-4 with TRBJ2-5; D possibly corresponds to TRBD2 (5 bases). V was cut by 4 bases and J by 2 bases, with 11 bases left in between. The CDR3 is made up of 14 amino acids. The CDR3 DNA is TGTGCCAGCAGTTCCCGTCGAGGGCAAGAGACCCAGTACTTC. Amino acid sequence: CASSSRRGQETQYF.

Many counts were recorded for this clonotype. The chain has TRBV2 and TRBJ2-3; D tentatively fits TRBD1 or TRBD2 (5 bases each). Germline CDR1 is SNHLY and CDR2 is FYNNEI. V lost 5 bases and J lost 2, with 14 bases in between. The length of the CDR3 is 15 residues. The CDR3 coding sequence is TGTGCCAGCAGTTCCGGGACCTCTTACACAGATACGCAGTATTTT. This translates into CASSSGTSYTDTQYF.